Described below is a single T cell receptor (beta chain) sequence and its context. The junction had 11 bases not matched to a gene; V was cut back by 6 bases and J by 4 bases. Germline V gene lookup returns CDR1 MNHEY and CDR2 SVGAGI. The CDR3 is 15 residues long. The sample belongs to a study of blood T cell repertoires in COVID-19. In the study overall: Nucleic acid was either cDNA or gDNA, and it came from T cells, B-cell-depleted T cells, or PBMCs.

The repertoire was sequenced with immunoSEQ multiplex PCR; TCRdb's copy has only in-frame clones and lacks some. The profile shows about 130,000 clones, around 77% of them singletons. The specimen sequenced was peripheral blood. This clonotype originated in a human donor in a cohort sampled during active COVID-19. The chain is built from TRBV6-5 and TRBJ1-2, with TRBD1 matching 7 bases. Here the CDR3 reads CASRTGKRSTYGYTF. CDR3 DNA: TGTGCCAGCAGGACAGGGAAGAGGAGCACCTATGGCTACACCTTC.